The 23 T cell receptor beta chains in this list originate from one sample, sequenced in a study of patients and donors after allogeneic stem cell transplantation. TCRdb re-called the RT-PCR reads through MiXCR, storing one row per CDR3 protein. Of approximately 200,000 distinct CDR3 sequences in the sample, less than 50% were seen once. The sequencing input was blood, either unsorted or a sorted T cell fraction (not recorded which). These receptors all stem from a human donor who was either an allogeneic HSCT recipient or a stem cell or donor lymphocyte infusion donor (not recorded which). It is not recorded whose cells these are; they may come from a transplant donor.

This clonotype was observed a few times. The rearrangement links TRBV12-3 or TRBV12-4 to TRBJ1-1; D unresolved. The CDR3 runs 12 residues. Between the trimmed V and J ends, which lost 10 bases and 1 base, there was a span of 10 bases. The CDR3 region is CAIPGQNTEAFF. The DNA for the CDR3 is TGTGCCATCCCAGGTCAGAACACTGAAGCTTTCTTT.

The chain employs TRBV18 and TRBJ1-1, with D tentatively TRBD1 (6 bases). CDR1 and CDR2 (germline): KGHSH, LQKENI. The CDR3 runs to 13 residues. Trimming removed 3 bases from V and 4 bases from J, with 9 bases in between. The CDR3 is CASSPTGITEAFF. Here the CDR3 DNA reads TGTGCCAGCTCACCCACAGGGATCACTGAAGCTTTCTTT.

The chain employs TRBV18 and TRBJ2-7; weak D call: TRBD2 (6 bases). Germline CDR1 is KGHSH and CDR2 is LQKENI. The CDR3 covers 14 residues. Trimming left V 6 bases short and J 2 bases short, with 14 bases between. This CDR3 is CASSAGGGPYEQYF. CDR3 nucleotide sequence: TGTGCCAGCTCGGCCGGGGGAGGACCCTACGAGCAGTACTTC.

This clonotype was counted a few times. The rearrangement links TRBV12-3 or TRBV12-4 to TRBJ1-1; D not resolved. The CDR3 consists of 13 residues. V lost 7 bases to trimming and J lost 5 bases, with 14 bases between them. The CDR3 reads CASTPSPGTEAFF. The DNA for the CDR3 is TGTGCCAGCACCCCGTCTCCGGGGACTGAAGCTTTCTTT.

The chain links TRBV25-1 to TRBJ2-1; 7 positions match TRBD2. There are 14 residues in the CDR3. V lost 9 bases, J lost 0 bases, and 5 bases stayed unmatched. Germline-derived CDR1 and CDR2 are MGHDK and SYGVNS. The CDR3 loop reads CASEAGSSYNEQFF. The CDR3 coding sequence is TGTGCCAGTGAAGCGGGGAGCTCCTACAATGAGCAGTTCTTC.

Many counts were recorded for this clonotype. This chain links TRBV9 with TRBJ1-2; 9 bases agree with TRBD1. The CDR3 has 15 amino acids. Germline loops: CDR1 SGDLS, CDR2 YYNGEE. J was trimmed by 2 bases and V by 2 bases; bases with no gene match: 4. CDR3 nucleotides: TGTGCCAGCAGCGTCTCCGGGACAGGGAACTATGGCTACACCTTC. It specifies CASSVSGTGNYGYTF. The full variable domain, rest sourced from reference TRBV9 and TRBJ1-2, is DSGVTQTPKHLITATGQRVTLRCSPRSGDLSVYWYQQSLDQGLQFLIQYYNGEERAKGNILERFSAQQFPDLHSELNLSSLELGDSALYFCASSVSGTGNYGYTFGSGTRLTVV.

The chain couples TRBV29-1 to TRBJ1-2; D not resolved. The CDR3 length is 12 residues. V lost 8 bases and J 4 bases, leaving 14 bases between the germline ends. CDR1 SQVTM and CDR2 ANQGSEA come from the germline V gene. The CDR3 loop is CSSSGVGYGYTF. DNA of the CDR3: TGCAGCTCGAGCGGGGTTGGCTATGGCTACACCTTC.

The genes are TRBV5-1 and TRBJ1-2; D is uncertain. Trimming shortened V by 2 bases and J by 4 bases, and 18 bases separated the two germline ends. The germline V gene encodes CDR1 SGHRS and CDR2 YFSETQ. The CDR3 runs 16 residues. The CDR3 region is CASSFDSYSGVYGYTF. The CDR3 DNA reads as TGCGCCAGCAGCTTCGATTCGTACTCCGGGGTCTATGGCTACACCTTC.

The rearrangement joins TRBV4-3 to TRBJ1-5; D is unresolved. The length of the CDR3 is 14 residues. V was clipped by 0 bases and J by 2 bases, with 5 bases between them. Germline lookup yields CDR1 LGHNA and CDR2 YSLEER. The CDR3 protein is CASSQEPGNQPQHF. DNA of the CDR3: TGCGCCAGCAGCCAAGAGCCGGGCAATCAGCCCCAGCATTTT.

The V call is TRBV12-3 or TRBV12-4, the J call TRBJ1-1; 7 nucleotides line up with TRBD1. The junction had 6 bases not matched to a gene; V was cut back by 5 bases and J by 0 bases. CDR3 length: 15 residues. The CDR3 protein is CASSRDSLLNTEAFF. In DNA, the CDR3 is TGTGCCAGCAGTCGGGACAGTCTCTTGAACACTGAAGCTTTCTTT.

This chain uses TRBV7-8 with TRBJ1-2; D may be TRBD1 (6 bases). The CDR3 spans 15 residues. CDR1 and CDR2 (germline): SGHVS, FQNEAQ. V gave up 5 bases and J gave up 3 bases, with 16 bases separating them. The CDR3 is CASSPPGRGYYGYTF. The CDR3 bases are TGTGCCAGCAGCCCCCCAGGCAGGGGTTACTATGGCTACACCTTC.

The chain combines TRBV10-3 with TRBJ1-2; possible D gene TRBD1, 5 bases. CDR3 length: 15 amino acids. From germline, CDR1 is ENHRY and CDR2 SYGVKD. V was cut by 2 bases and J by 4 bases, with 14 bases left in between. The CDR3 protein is CAISEVGGTVYGYTF. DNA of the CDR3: TGTGCCATCAGTGAGGTGGGGGGGACCGTCTATGGCTACACCTTC.

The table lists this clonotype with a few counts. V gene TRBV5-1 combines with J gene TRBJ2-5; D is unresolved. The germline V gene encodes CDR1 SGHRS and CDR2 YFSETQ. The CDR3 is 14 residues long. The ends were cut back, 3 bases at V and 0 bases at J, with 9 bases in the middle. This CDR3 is CASSWTEYQETQYF. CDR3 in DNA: TGCGCCAGCAGCTGGACCGAGTACCAAGAGACCCAGTACTTC.

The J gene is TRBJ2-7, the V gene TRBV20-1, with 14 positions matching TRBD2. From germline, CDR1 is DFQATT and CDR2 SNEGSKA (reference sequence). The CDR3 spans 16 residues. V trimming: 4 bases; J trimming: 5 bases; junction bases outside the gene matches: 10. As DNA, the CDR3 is TGCAGTGCTAAAGGACTAGCGGGGGGCCAACCCCACGAGCAGTACTTC. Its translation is CSAKGLAGGQPHEQYF.

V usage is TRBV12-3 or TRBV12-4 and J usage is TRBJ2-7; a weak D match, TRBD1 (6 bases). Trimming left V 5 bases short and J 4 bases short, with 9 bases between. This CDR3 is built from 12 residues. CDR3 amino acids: CASSNREYEQYF. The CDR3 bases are TGTGCCAGCAGTAACAGGGAGTACGAGCAGTACTTC.

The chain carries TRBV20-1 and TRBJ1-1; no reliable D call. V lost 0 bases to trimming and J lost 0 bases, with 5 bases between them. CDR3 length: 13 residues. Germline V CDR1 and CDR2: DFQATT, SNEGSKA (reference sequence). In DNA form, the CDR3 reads TGCAGTGCTAGAGATGGAATGAACACTGAAGCTTTCTTT. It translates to CSARDGMNTEAFF.

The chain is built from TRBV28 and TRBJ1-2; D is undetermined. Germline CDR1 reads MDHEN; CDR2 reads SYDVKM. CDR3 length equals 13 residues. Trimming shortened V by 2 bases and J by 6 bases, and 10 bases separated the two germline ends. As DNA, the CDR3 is TGTGCCAGCAGTTTACCCTTGGGCGATGGCTACACCTTC. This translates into CASSLPLGDGYTF.

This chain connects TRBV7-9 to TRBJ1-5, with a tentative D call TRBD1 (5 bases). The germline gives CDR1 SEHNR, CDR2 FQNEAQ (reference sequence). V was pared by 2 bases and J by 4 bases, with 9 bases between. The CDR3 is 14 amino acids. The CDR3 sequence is CASSLIGGNQPQHF. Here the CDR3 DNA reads TGTGCCAGCAGCTTAATCGGGGGAAATCAGCCCCAGCATTTT.

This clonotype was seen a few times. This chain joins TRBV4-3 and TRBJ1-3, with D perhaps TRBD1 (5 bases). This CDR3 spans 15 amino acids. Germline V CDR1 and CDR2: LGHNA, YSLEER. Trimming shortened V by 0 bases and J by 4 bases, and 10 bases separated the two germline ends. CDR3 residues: CASSQDGRGGNTIYF. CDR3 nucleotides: TGCGCCAGCAGCCAAGACGGACGGGGGGGAAACACCATATATTTT.

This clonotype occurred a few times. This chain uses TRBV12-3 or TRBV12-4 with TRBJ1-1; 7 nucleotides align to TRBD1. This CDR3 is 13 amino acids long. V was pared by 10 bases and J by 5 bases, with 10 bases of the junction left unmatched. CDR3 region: CATSIGGRTEAFF. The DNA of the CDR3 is TGTGCCACCTCAATAGGGGGCCGGACTGAAGCTTTCTTT.

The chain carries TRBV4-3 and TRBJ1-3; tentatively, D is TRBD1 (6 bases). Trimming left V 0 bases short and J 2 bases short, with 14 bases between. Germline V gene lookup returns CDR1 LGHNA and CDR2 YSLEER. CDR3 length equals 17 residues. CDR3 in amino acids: CASSQDREGGPGNTIYF. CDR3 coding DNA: TGCGCCAGCAGCCAAGATCGGGAGGGGGGGCCTGGAAACACCATATATTTT.

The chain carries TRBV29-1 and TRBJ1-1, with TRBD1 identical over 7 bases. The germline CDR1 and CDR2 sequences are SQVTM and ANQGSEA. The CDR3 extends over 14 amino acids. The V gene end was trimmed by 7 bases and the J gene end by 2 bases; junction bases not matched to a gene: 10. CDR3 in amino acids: CSGSVGGQNTEAFF. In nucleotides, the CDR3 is TGCAGCGGAAGTGTAGGGGGCCAAAACACTGAAGCTTTCTTT.

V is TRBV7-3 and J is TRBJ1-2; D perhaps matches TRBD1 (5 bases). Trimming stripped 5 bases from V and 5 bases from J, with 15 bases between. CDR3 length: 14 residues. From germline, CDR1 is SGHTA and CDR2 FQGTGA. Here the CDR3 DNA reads TGTGCCAGCAGCCTGGGACCTAAGGGGTATGGCTACACCTTC. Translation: CASSLGPKGYGYTF.